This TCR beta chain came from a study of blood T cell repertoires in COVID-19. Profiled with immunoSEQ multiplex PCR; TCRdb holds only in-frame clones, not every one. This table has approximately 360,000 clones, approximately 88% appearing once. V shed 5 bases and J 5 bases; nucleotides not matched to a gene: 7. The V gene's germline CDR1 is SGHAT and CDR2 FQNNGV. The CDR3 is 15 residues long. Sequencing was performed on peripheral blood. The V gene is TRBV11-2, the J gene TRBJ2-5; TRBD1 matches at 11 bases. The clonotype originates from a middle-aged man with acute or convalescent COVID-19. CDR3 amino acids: CASSPGQGDEETQYF. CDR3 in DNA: TGTGCCAGCAGCCCGGGACAGGGGGATGAGGAGACCCAGTACTTC.